One and the same sample provided the 27 T cell receptor beta chains below, sequenced in a study of shared clonotypes between healthy human individuals. This table comes from immunoSEQ multiplex PCR, and its TCRdb copy is limited to in-frame clones, with some not included. The sample lists around 500,000 clones; about 76% were seen once. The material sequenced was PBMCs. The receptors shown here come from a woman in her thirties or forties in good health. Some clones in this sample may be carry-over from other donors' samples.

V is TRBV2 and J is TRBJ2-1; D is unresolved. The V gene lost 6 bases and the J gene lost 1 base, with 13 bases spanning the gap. The germline gives CDR1 SNHLY, CDR2 FYNNEI. The CDR3 is made up of 15 amino acids. The CDR3 nucleotides read TGTGCCAGCAGCCCCATAACCTCTTCCTACAATGAGCAGTTCTTC. Translating gives CASSPITSSYNEQFF.

This clone was seen a handful of times. Here the CDR3 reads CASSLFGHEKLFF. CDR3 bases: TGTGCCAGCAGCTTGTTCGGGCATGAAAAACTGTTTTTT. The chain uses TRBV5-4 and TRBJ1-4, with D unresolved. The CDR3 length is 13 residues. V was trimmed by 1 base and J by 6 bases, leaving 7 bases between them. Per the germline V gene, CDR1 is SGHNT and CDR2 is YYREEE (reference sequence).

This clone occurred a few times. This chain joins TRBV4-2 and TRBJ1-5; TRBD1 agrees at 7 bases. The ends lost 0 bases at V and 9 bases at J; junction bases unmatched: 8. This CDR3 spans 15 amino acids. Germline CDR1 is LGHNA and CDR2 is YNFKEQ. The CDR3 reads CASSQDQGEGRPQHF. CDR3 DNA sequence: TGTGCCAGCAGCCAAGACCAGGGGGAGGGTAGGCCCCAGCATTTT.

On this clone: The same CDR3 is also encoded by other DNA sequences in this sample. The V gene is TRBV7-9, the J gene TRBJ2-2; D is unresolved. The CDR3 spans 14 residues. In germline, CDR1 is SEHNR, CDR2 FQNEAQ (reference sequence). V was clipped by 3 bases and J by 1 base, with 6 bases between them. The chain's CDR3 is CASSFGGNTGELFF. The DNA of the CDR3 is TGTGCCAGCAGCTTCGGTGGGAACACCGGGGAGCTGTTTTTT.

The rearrangement joins TRBV5-4 to TRBJ2-1; TRBD2 agrees at 7 bases. The CDR3 has 16 amino acids. V shed 5 bases and J 4 bases; nucleotides not matched to a gene: 12. The germline V gene has CDR1 SGHNT and CDR2 YYREEE (reference sequence). The CDR3 sequence: CASSPAGAGEYNEQFF. CDR3 nucleotide sequence: TGTGCCAGCAGTCCGGCCGGGGCGGGAGAGTACAATGAGCAGTTCTTC.

The chain is built from TRBV27 and TRBJ1-5; D unresolved. This CDR3 is built from 13 residues. Trimming shortened V by 5 bases and J by 3 bases, and 8 bases separated the two germline ends. Germline values: CDR1 MNHEY, CDR2 SMNVEV (reference sequence). Here the CDR3 reads CASSTADNQPQHF. CDR3 coding DNA: TGTGCCAGCAGTACAGCCGACAATCAGCCCCAGCATTTT.

As for this clone: A clone one base away is much larger, so this may be a read error. V and J are TRBV13 and TRBJ2-3; D is uncertain. There are 12 residues in the CDR3. V was clipped by 0 bases and J by 4 bases, with 2 bases between them. Germline V gives CDR1 PRHDT, CDR2 FYEKMQ (reference sequence). CDR3 sequence (DNA): TGTGCCAGCAGCTTAGGTGCAGATACGCAGTATTTT. It specifies CASSLGADTQYF. The full variable domain, with the rest looked up from reference TRBV13 and TRBJ2-3, is AAGVIQSPRHLIKEKRETATLKCYPIPRHDTVYWYQQGPGQDPQFLISFYEKMQSDKGSIPDRFSAQQFSDYHSELNMSSLELGDSALYFCASSLGADTQYFGPGTRLTVL.

The V call is TRBV5-1, the J call TRBJ2-5; possibly TRBD1 or TRBD2 for D (5 bases each). With 7 bases removed from V and 1 base from J, the gap between germline ends came to 17 bases. The CDR3 is made up of 15 amino acids. Germline CDR1 and CDR2: SGHRS and YFSETQ. The CDR3 loop is CASGPRGGAQETQYF. DNA for the CDR3: TGCGCCAGCGGCCCCCGGGGTGGGGCCCAAGAGACCCAGTACTTC.

This clone was observed a few times. The rearrangement joins TRBV2 to TRBJ1-4; 9 nucleotides match TRBD1. V trimming: 7 bases; J trimming: 7 bases; junction bases outside the gene matches: 7. The CDR3 is made up of 14 amino acids. Germline V gene lookup returns CDR1 SNHLY and CDR2 FYNNEI. CDR3 coding DNA: TGTGCCAGCATCCCCGGACAGGGGACTGAAAAACTGTTTTTT. Encoded protein: CASIPGQGTEKLFF.

The gene calls are TRBV18 and TRBJ2-2; 8 positions match TRBD2. Per germline, CDR1 KGHSH and CDR2 LQKENI. This CDR3 contains 16 residues. V was clipped by 6 bases and J by 0 bases; unmatched bases: 6. The CDR3 sequence: CASSSLGLANTGELFF. The CDR3 DNA reads TGTGCCAGCTCTTCTCTGGGACTAGCGAACACCGGGGAGCTGTTTTTT.

The rearrangement uses TRBV19 and TRBJ2-7; a possible D gene is TRBD2 (6 bases). The V end lost 5 bases, the J end lost 7 bases, and 15 bases lay between the germline ends. This CDR3 comprises 13 residues. In germline, CDR1 is LNHDA, CDR2 SQIVND (reference sequence). CDR3 DNA sequence: TGTGCCAGTAGTGGGCCGGGGGAAGGGGAGCAGTACTTC. It encodes CASSGPGEGEQYF.

This clone showed up just a few times. This chain uses TRBV9 with TRBJ2-2; possibly TRBD1 for D (6 bases). Germline V gene lookup returns CDR1 SGDLS and CDR2 YYNGEE. V was pared by 3 bases and J by 4 bases, with 10 bases between. The CDR3 runs 14 residues. CDR3 loop: CASSEGQRTGELFF. The CDR3 DNA is TGTGCCAGCAGCGAGGGACAACGCACCGGGGAGCTGTTTTTT.

J is TRBJ1-6 and V is TRBV30; no clear D. This CDR3 spans 15 amino acids. Per the germline V gene, CDR1 is GTSNPN and CDR2 is SVGIG (reference sequence). Trimming took 0 bases from V and 3 from J, leaving 9 bases between them. CDR3 in DNA: TGTGCCTGGAGTGTCAAGGGTGGCTATAATTCACCCCTCCACTTT. Amino acid sequence: CAWSVKGGYNSPLHF.

This clone has only a few counts. Here the CDR3 DNA reads TGTGCCAGCAGTTTCGGGGCGTCGGGGCCGGAGGACACTGAAGCTTTCTTT. Its translation is CASSFGASGPEDTEAFF. The gene calls are TRBV28 and TRBJ1-1; possible D gene TRBD1, 5 bases. This CDR3 region has 17 residues. The germline CDR1 and CDR2 sequences are MDHEN and SYDVKM. V gave up 3 bases and J gave up 3 bases, with 20 bases separating them.

The chain uses TRBV29-1 and TRBJ1-1; a possible D gene is TRBD1 (5 bases). In germline, CDR1 is SQVTM, CDR2 ANQGSEA. The CDR3 is 15 amino acids. V gave up 4 bases and J gave up 0 bases, with 15 bases separating them. CDR3 DNA: TGCAGCGTTGGCTCGGGCTGGGGCATGAACACTGAAGCTTTCTTT. Residues: CSVGSGWGMNTEAFF. Drawing the rest from reference TRBV29-1 and TRBJ1-1, the complete variable domain is SAVISQKPSRDICQRGTSLTIQCQVDSQVTMMFWYRQQPGQSLTLIATANQGSEATYESGFVIDKFPISRPNLTFSTLTVSNMSPEDSSIYLCSVGSGWGMNTEAFFGQGTRLTVV.

The rearrangement joins TRBV14 to TRBJ1-2; the match to TRBD1 covers 10 bases. V gave up 3 bases and J gave up 7 bases; unmatched junction bases: 8. This CDR3 has 15 residues. CDR1 and CDR2 from the germline V gene are SGHDN and FVKESK. DNA for the CDR3: TGTGCCAGCAGCCAGGCCGGGACAGGGGTCGGTGGCTACACCTTC. This gives the protein CASSQAGTGVGGYTF.

The CDR3 coding sequence is TGTGCCAGCAGCTTAGCCCTCGAGGTCGAGCAGTACTTC. This gives the protein CASSLALEVEQYF. The chain recombines TRBV7-2 with TRBJ2-7, with unresolved D. CDR1 and CDR2 from the germline V gene are SGHTA and FQGNSA. V was shortened by 0 bases and J by 6 bases, with 9 bases between the two germline ends. The CDR3 totals 13 residues.

The J gene is TRBJ2-7, the V gene TRBV14; D perhaps matches TRBD1 (6 bases). The CDR3 length is 16 residues. The germline V and J ends were trimmed by 1 base and 7 bases, with 20 bases remaining between them. Per the germline V gene, CDR1 is SGHDN and CDR2 is FVKESK. Here the CDR3 reads CASSQGWTEVWSEQYF. For the CDR3, the DNA is TGTGCCAGCAGCCAAGGATGGACAGAGGTGTGGTCAGAGCAGTACTTC.

The gene calls are TRBV29-1 and TRBJ2-7, with D maybe TRBD2 (5 bases). CDR1 and CDR2 from the germline V gene are SQVTM and ANQGSEA. The CDR3 has 14 residues. V lost 1 base to trimming and J lost 0 bases, with 10 bases between them. The CDR3 spells CSVEGSESSYEQYF. Written as DNA, the CDR3 is TGCAGCGTTGAAGGTAGCGAGAGCTCCTACGAGCAGTACTTC.

This rearrangement joins TRBV5-1 to TRBJ2-4, with 10 bases aligning to TRBD1. This CDR3 is built from 14 residues. Looked up from germline, CDR1 is SGHRS and CDR2 is YFSETQ. J lost 9 bases, V lost 0 bases, and 3 bases had no gene match. CDR3 sequence (DNA): TGCGCCAGCAGCTTGGGACAGGGGGCCAGCATTCAGTACTTC. Translating gives CASSLGQGASIQYF.

The rearrangement uses TRBV7-2 and TRBJ1-2, with TRBD1 identical over 7 bases. The CDR3 is made up of 18 amino acids. The junction had 12 bases not matched to a gene; V was cut back by 0 bases and J by 2 bases. Germline assignment: CDR1 SGHTA and CDR2 FQGNSA. The CDR3 protein is CASSLAGRQGGINYGYTF. The DNA of the CDR3 is TGTGCCAGCAGCTTAGCGGGGAGACAGGGCGGGATAAACTATGGCTACACCTTC.

J is TRBJ2-7 and V is TRBV4-2; D ambiguous. V was trimmed by 4 bases and J by 0 bases, leaving 13 bases between them. The CDR3 extends over 15 amino acids. Germline CDR1 and CDR2: LGHNA and YNFKEQ. The CDR3 sequence is CASSPAYQSSYEQYF. The CDR3 bases are TGTGCCAGCAGCCCAGCGTACCAGAGCTCCTACGAGCAGTACTTC.

V gene TRBV7-2 combines with J gene TRBJ2-7; possibly TRBD2 for D (6 bases). The CDR3 covers 17 residues. Trimming left V 1 base short and J 5 bases short, with 21 bases between. The V gene's germline CDR1 is SGHTA and CDR2 FQGNSA. The CDR3 DNA is TGTGCCAGCAGCTTAGTCGGGCTAGCGTCCCCCGAGGACGAGCAGTACTTC. This encodes CASSLVGLASPEDEQYF.

Only one count was recorded for this clone. This rearrangement joins TRBV2 to TRBJ2-7; TRBD2 aligns across 12 bases. Germline values: CDR1 SNHLY, CDR2 FYNNEI. This CDR3 is built from 15 residues. V shed 8 bases, J shed 5 bases, and the junction held 10 bases outside the gene matches. CDR3 sequence (DNA): TGTGCCAGCGGCAGGAGGACTAGCGGGACCAACGAGCAGTACTTC. It specifies CASGRRTSGTNEQYF.

The count of this clone is one. The chain has TRBV7-2 and TRBJ2-1, with 10 bases lining up with TRBD1. With V trimmed by 4 bases and J by 6 bases, 3 bases remained unmatched. The CDR3 sequence is 14 residues long. Germline V CDR1 and CDR2: SGHTA, FQGNSA. As DNA, the CDR3 is TGTGCCAGCAGCTACCGGACAGGGGGCAATGAGCAGTTCTTC. As protein: CASSYRTGGNEQFF.

Here the CDR3 reads CASSATGVGYTF. CDR3 DNA: TGTGCCAGCAGCGCCACAGGGGTGGGCTACACCTTC. The J gene is TRBJ1-2, the V gene TRBV9; 7 bases are a match to TRBD1. The CDR3 consists of 12 residues. J was trimmed by 8 bases and V by 3 bases; bases with no gene match: 4. Germline CDR1 is SGDLS and CDR2 is YYNGEE.

J is TRBJ2-1 and V is TRBV9, with 7 bases matching TRBD1. Germline V gene sequence: CDR1 SGDLS, CDR2 YYNGEE. The V and J ends lost 6 bases and 9 bases, in that order; junction bases with no gene match: 12. The length of the CDR3 is 14 residues. Here the CDR3 reads CASTKDVQGSEQFF. CDR3 DNA: TGTGCCAGCACTAAAGACGTACAGGGGAGTGAGCAGTTCTTC. The whole variable domain, filled in from reference TRBV9 and TRBJ2-1, reads DSGVTQTPKHLITATGQRVTLRCSPRSGDLSVYWYQQSLDQGLQFLIQYYNGEERAKGNILERFSAQQFPDLHSELNLSSLELGDSALYFCASTKDVQGSEQFFGPGTRLTVL.